This T cell receptor beta chain was identified in a study of regulatory T cells in long-lasting Graves disease. About the research overall: Graves' patients diagnosed newly had used antithyroid drugs under 3 months. Notes on the study in general: Persistent Graves' patients showed less TCR diversity than newly diagnosed patients showed.

The germline V gene has CDR1 LNHDA and CDR2 SQIVND (reference sequence). The CDR3 runs to 13 residues. This clonotype has just one count. No antigen is known for it. The time point here: newly diagnosed GD, antithyroid drugs for less than 3 months. The TCR library used RNA extracted from PBMCs. With iRepertoire HTBI primers and Arm-PCR of CDR3 regions, TCR beta libraries were built. TCRdb ran MiXCR on the multiplex PCR reads and lists one entry per CDR3 protein. This sample has roughly 420,000 distinct CDR3 sequences, with approximately 14% found just once. These data were also filed under a second study, of T cells in Graves' hyperthyroidism and ophthalmopathy. From that report: First-round RT-PCR with HTBI primers amplified the TCR CDR3 region. In blood, most of the thyroid clonotypes expanded above 0.001 were also present.

The TCR originated in a woman in her forties or fifties with Graves disease. Sequences were derived from peripheral blood mononuclear cells (PBMCs), sampled at new diagnosis, from a patient treated with antithyroid drugs. V usage is TRBV19 and J usage is TRBJ2-3, with D unresolved. The end of the DNA fits TRBJ1-1 better, so the J call may be wrong. CDR3 DNA: TGTGCCAGTAGTGTAAAAATCCTCGGTGAAGCTTTCTTT. Its translation: CASSVKILGEAFF.